This T cell receptor (beta chain) was sequenced in a study of blood T cell repertoires in COVID-19. This clone is a singleton in its sample. Germline CDR1 reads ENHRY; CDR2 reads SYGVKD. CDR3 length equals 17 residues. Between the trimmed V and J ends, which lost 3 bases and 4 bases, there was a span of 22 bases. In the authors' workflow: How many nucleated cells were present was estimated from reference gene primer amplification. Using immunoSEQ multiplex PCR, the repertoire was profiled, and TCRdb retains in-frame clones only, with some absent. D and trimming come from the DNA, and the V and J calls and clone size come from that table. The table includes about 500,000 clones, 89% detected once.

The source is a man aged 18 to 30 with COVID-19, enrolled during active disease. The chain recombines TRBV10-3 with TRBJ2-7; tentative D call: TRBD1 (7 bases). The source material was peripheral blood. For the CDR3, the DNA is TGTGCCATCAGTGAAGGGGGCACAAGGGGGGTAAAATACGAGCAGTACTTC. Amino acid sequence: CAISEGGTRGVKYEQYF.